The sequence of this T cell receptor beta chain was determined in a study of Tregs in tolerant kidney transplant recipients (dated by TCRdb to the late 2010s). About the investigation overall: The study used TCRbeta sequencing to identify donor-specific regulatory T cells before combined kidney and bone marrow transplantation, then tracked those cells after transplant. In a few healthy controls, several methods of expanding Tregs specific for an allogeneic donor were compared by TCRbeta repertoire sequencing. The paper's findings and limits, for the study overall: Because only a small number of patients were included, the study had limitations, and the results will need to be validated in larger populations as well as under other immunosuppression protocols. Expanding Tregs with activated donor B cells appeared to identify the most biologically relevant and donor-specific TCRbeta repertoire. Biological reproducibility was not directly addressed, though technical replication error appeared minimal.

For TCRbeta CDR3 sequencing, genomic DNA was extracted from sorted cells using the QIAGEN DNeasy Blood and Tissue Kit. High-throughput TCRbeta CDR3 sequencing, which included PCR amplification with bias correction and internal controls, was done commercially through immunoSEQ. As for the original processing: Unique productive TCRbeta sequences were defined by CDR3 nucleotide sequence where primers matched, and otherwise by CDR3 amino acid sequence together with Vbeta and Jbeta genes. As a correction for sorting error, sequences shared between sorted populations at a frequency ratio of 2:1 or less were discarded, and the remaining shared sequences were assigned to the higher population. Donor-reactive sequences were defined as at least 5-fold expanded in CFSE-low cells versus unstimulated cells, with frequency of at least 0.01% in CFSE-low cells. Repertoire divergence was quantified by Jensen-Shannon divergence calculated from the top 100 TCRbeta sequences ranked by frequency. For samples with multiple sequencing runs, sorting error was corrected in each run separately before the runs were combined. Sourced from immuneACCESS, this table was stored by TCRdb with only in-frame sequences that have V and J called. A share of the clones is absent; for the studies checked, an unresolved V gene accounts for under half, and the remainder has no known explanation. Clone size and V and J calls were adopted from that table, with D and trimming inferred from the DNA. This sample holds some 55,000 clones; 80% to 90% were observed only once. The leading ten clones occupy 4.5% to 6.5% of the sample.

This clone was seen only a few times. Its antigen specificity is not known. Within one base of it there is no much larger clone, and no base qualities were kept. Unstimulated Tregs (CD4+CD25+CD127-), CD4+ non-Tregs (CD4+CD25-), CD4 and CD8 cells were FACS-sorted from thawed PBMCs. Blood from healthy controls was obtained either as purchased buffy coats or from healthy volunteers. Healthy control blood was processed to PBMCs with a Ficoll density gradient and then cryopreserved, whereas patient PBMCs were collected both before and after transplant. In the germline V gene, CDR1 corresponds to SGHRS and CDR2 to YFSETQ. Relative to germline, V is 1 base shorter and J is 5 bases shorter, with 15 bases between their ends. The CDR3, from cysteine to phenylalanine, totals 15 residues. The entry retains the CDR3 DNA only, 45 bases that are in frame from base 1.

In this chain, TRBV5-1 is recombined with TRBJ2-5, and the D gene may be TRBD2, 6 bases matching. This receptor was taken from a human donor in good health. The sample was CD4+ T cells from blood. CDR3 region: CASSLNWVGRETQYF. The sequence in DNA is TGCGCCAGCAGCTTGAATTGGGTAGGGAGGGAGACCCAGTACTTC.